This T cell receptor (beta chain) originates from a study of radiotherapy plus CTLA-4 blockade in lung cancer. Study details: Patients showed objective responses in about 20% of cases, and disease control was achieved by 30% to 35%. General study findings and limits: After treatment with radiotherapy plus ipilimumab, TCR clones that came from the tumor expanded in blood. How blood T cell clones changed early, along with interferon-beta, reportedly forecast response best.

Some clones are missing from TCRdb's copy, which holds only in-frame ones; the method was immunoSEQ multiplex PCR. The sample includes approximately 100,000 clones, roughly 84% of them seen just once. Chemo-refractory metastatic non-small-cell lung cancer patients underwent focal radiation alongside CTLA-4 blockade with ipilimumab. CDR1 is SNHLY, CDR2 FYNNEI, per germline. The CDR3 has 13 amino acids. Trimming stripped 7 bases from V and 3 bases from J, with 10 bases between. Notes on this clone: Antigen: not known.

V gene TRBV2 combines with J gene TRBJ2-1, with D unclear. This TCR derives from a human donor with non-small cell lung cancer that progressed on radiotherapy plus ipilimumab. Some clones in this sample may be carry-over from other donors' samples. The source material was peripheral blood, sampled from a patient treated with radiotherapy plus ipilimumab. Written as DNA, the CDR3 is TGTGCCAGCAAGGCTGGGGACTACAATGAGCAGTTCTTC. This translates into CASKAGDYNEQFF.